Listed below are T cell receptor beta chains from one sample, sequenced in a study of blood T cell repertoires in COVID-19. This table comes from immunoSEQ multiplex PCR, and its TCRdb copy is limited to in-frame clones, with some not included. The sample has approximately 120,000 clones; around three quarters are singletons. Sample: peripheral blood. These receptors were taken from a man in his forties with active or convalescent COVID-19. Each CDR3 is given with its conserved first and last residue. A D gene is named only where the DNA matches it firmly. Not all rows give a size; the values are once, few, many and, for expanded clones, a class.

V gene,J gene,D gene,clone size,CDR3 DNA,CDR3 protein
TRBV6-6,TRBJ2-2,TRBD1,NA,TGTGCCAGCAGGCATACAGGGGGGCCTACCGGGGAGCTGTTTTTT,CASRHTGGPTGELFF
TRBV27,TRBJ2-7,TRBD1,NA,TGTGCCAGCAGTTTGCTGGGACAGGGGTACGAGCAGTACTTC,CASSLLGQGYEQYF
TRBV6-6,TRBJ2-7,NA,NA,TGTGCCAGCAAGGAGGCGGGGGCTGATGGCGAGCAGTACTTC,CASKEAGADGEQYF
TRBV19,TRBJ2-5,TRBD2,NA,TGTGCCAGTAGCAATAGCGGGGGAAAAGAGACCCAGTACTTC,CASSNSGGKETQYF
TRBV19,TRBJ2-7,NA,NA,TGTGCCAGTAGTCCCTCGGGACTCTCCTACGAGCAGTACTTC,CASSPSGLSYEQYF
TRBV2,TRBJ2-2,NA,NA,TGTGCCAGCATTGATCGGGTGGGCACCGGGGAGCTGTTTTTT,CASIDRVGTGELFF
TRBV5-1,TRBJ2-7,TRBD1,many,TGCGCCAGCAGCTTACAGGGGAGTAACGAGCAGTACTTC,CASSLQGSNEQYF
TRBV2,TRBJ1-2,NA,NA,TGTGCCAGCAGTGAATCCGGACAGAGTTATGGCTACACCTTC,CASSESGQSYGYTF
TRBV28,TRBJ1-4,TRBD1,NA,TGTGCCAGCAGCCTTAGGGGGCGGAATGAAAAACTGTTTTTT,CASSLRGRNEKLFF
TRBV7-2,TRBJ2-7,TRBD1,NA,TGTGCCAGCAGCTTGGTCCGGGACAGGGGGGCCGAGCAGTACTTC,CASSLVRDRGAEQYF
TRBV6-2/TRBV6-3,TRBJ1-5,NA,NA,TGTGCCAGCAGTTTGGGACACTCGAGGGGGCAGCCCCAGCATTTT,CASSLGHSRGQPQHF
TRBV19,TRBJ1-5,TRBD1,NA,TGTGCCAGTAGTATCATAGGGGAAGGGGGCAGCAATCAGCCCCAGCATTTT,CASSIIGEGGSNQPQHF
TRBV30,TRBJ2-7,NA,NA,TGTGCCTCCTCCCTAGGGAGCTCCTACGAGCAGTACTTC,CASSLGSSYEQYF
TRBV30,TRBJ1-2,NA,NA,TGTGCCTGTGGTTGGGGGGTTGGGGGCTACACCTTC,CACGWGVGGYTF
TRBV3-1/TRBV3-2,TRBJ1-2,NA,NA,TGTGCCAGCAGCCAAGGGGGAGGGGCCTATGGCTACACCTTC,CASSQGGGAYGYTF
TRBV3-1/TRBV3-2,TRBJ1-6,NA,NA,TGTGCCAGCAGCCAATCACCCGGCGGGGGGACCGATTCACCCCTCCACTTT,CASSQSPGGGTDSPLHF
TRBV6-5,TRBJ1-2,NA,NA,TGTGCCAGCAGGCGGGTGGGGGACTCGGCTAGCGGCTACACCTTC,CASRRVGDSASGYTF
TRBV6-5,TRBJ2-7,TRBD2,few,TGTGCCAGCAGAGGAACTAGCGCACCCTACGAGCAGTACTTC,CASRGTSAPYEQYF
TRBV4-3,TRBJ1-3,TRBD1,NA,TGCGCCAGCAGCCAAAATAACAGGGGGTTCTTTGGAAACACCATATATTTT,CASSQNNRGFFGNTIYF
TRBV7-2,TRBJ2-2,TRBD2,NA,TGTGCCAGCAGCTATCGGCCGATAGCGGGGGCCGCGAACACCGGGGAGCTGTTTTTT,CASSYRPIAGAANTGELFF
TRBV6-5,TRBJ1-2,TRBD1,NA,TGTGCCAGCGGAACGTCGACAGGGGGCTCTGGCTACACCTTC,CASGTSTGGSGYTF
TRBV18,TRBJ2-6,NA,NA,TGTGCCAGCTCACCACCTATCGGCTCTGGGGCCAACGTCCTGACTTTC,CASSPPIGSGANVLTF
TRBV29-1,TRBJ2-3,NA,NA,TGCAGCGTTGAAGAGGCGGCGGGACTCAGCACAGATACGCAGTATTTT,CSVEEAAGLSTDTQYF
TRBV27,TRBJ2-1,TRBD2,NA,TGTGCCAGCAGTCGACGGACTAGCGGGAGTATAGGTTACAATGAGCAGTTCTTC,CASSRRTSGSIGYNEQFF
TRBV28,TRBJ2-6,TRBD1,NA,TGTGCCAGCAGTTTGACAGGGGAAGGGGCCAACGTCCTGACTTTC,CASSLTGEGANVLTF
TRBV18,TRBJ1-2,NA,NA,TGTGCCAGCTCACCCGGACAGCAGGACTATGGCTACACCTTC,CASSPGQQDYGYTF
TRBV27,TRBJ2-3,NA,NA,TGTGCCAGCAGTTTAAATGGAGGAGATACGCAGTATTTT,CASSLNGGDTQYF
TRBV25-1,TRBJ1-2,NA,NA,TGTGCCAGCAGTGACTTTCTCCCCGATGGCTACACCTTC,CASSDFLPDGYTF
TRBV12-3/TRBV12-4,TRBJ1-1,NA,few,TGTGCCAGCAGTTTATTTGGCGGTGAAGCTTTCTTT,CASSLFGGEAFF
TRBV5-6,TRBJ2-7,TRBD1,NA,TGTGCCAGCAGTCCGACCAGACAGGGGGTTCACTCCTACGAGCAGTACTTC,CASSPTRQGVHSYEQYF
TRBV29-1,TRBJ1-1,NA,NA,TGCAGCGTTGAATCCGGGGGGAGAGTGAACACTGAAGCTTTCTTT,CSVESGGRVNTEAFF
TRBV6-5,TRBJ1-6,TRBD1,NA,TGTGCCAGCAGTTATCACCGGACAGGGGCAAATTCACCCCTCCACTTT,CASSYHRTGANSPLHF
TRBV6-5,TRBJ2-3,TRBD1,NA,TGTGCCAGCAGTTTGGACAGGGGCGGCACAGATACGCAGTATTTT,CASSLDRGGTDTQYF
TRBV9,TRBJ2-1,TRBD2,NA,TGTGCCAGCAGCGAGGGACTAGCGCAAAATGAGCAGTTCTTC,CASSEGLAQNEQFF
TRBV6-5,TRBJ1-1,NA,NA,TGTGCCACCCTAAGCTATGATGAAGCTTTCTTT,CATLSYDEAFF
TRBV3-1/TRBV3-2,TRBJ1-2,TRBD1,NA,TGTGCCAGCAGCGGCGGGACAGGGGTTAGGGCCAACTATGGCTACACCTTC,CASSGGTGVRANYGYTF
TRBV4-3,TRBJ1-1,TRBD1,NA,TGCGCCAGCAGCCTGGACAGGGGGCTCGACACTGAAGCTTTCTTT,CASSLDRGLDTEAFF
TRBV5-5,TRBJ2-7,NA,NA,TGTGCCAGCAGCTTCCTAACCACCTACGAGCAGTACTTC,CASSFLTTYEQYF
TRBV19,TRBJ1-4,NA,NA,TGTGCCAGTAGTAGGGCAGGTAATGAAAAACTGTTTTTT,CASSRAGNEKLFF
TRBV11-2,TRBJ1-5,NA,NA,TGTGCCAGCAGTCGTGACCCCGGGAGCAATCAGCCCCAGCATTTT,CASSRDPGSNQPQHF
TRBV6-6,TRBJ1-5,NA,NA,TGTGCCAGCAGTTACGACAGACCCTACGGACAGCCCCAGCATTTT,CASSYDRPYGQPQHF
TRBV10-3,TRBJ1-1,NA,NA,TGTGCCATCAGTGAAGGCGCGGGGGGAAGGGACACTGAAGCTTTCTTT,CAISEGAGGRDTEAFF
TRBV5-6,TRBJ1-6,NA,NA,TGTGCCAGCAGCTTGGTACAGAGCTATAATTCACCCCTCCACTTT,CASSLVQSYNSPLHF
TRBV7-9,TRBJ1-1,NA,NA,TGTGCCAGCAGCTTAAGAGGGAGAGCTTTCTTT,CASSLRGRAFF
TRBV5-1,TRBJ2-1,NA,NA,TGCGCCAGCAGCCGGGGAGGTGTCGGATCCTACAATGAGCAGTTCTTC,CASSRGGVGSYNEQFF
TRBV6-2/TRBV6-3,TRBJ2-3,TRBD2,once,TGTGCCAGCAGCCCGAGGGGACTAGGAATCTCCACAGATACGCAGTATTTT,CASSPRGLGISTDTQYF
TRBV9,TRBJ1-5,NA,NA,TGTGCCAGCAGCGTAGGAACGGGGAGGGACAATCAGCCCCAGCATTTT,CASSVGTGRDNQPQHF
TRBV24-1,TRBJ2-3,NA,few,TGTGCCACCAGTGATTTCGGCGTCAGGAGCACAGATACGCAGTATTTT,CATSDFGVRSTDTQYF
TRBV28,TRBJ2-1,TRBD2,NA,TGTGCCAGCAGTTTAGGGCTAGCGGGAGGGCCGTGGTCCTACAATGAGCAGTTCTTC,CASSLGLAGGPWSYNEQFF
TRBV24-1,TRBJ2-2,NA,NA,TGTGCCACCAGTGAGAATGACAGGGAGGCGGGCGGGGAGCTGTTTTTT,CATSENDREAGGELFF